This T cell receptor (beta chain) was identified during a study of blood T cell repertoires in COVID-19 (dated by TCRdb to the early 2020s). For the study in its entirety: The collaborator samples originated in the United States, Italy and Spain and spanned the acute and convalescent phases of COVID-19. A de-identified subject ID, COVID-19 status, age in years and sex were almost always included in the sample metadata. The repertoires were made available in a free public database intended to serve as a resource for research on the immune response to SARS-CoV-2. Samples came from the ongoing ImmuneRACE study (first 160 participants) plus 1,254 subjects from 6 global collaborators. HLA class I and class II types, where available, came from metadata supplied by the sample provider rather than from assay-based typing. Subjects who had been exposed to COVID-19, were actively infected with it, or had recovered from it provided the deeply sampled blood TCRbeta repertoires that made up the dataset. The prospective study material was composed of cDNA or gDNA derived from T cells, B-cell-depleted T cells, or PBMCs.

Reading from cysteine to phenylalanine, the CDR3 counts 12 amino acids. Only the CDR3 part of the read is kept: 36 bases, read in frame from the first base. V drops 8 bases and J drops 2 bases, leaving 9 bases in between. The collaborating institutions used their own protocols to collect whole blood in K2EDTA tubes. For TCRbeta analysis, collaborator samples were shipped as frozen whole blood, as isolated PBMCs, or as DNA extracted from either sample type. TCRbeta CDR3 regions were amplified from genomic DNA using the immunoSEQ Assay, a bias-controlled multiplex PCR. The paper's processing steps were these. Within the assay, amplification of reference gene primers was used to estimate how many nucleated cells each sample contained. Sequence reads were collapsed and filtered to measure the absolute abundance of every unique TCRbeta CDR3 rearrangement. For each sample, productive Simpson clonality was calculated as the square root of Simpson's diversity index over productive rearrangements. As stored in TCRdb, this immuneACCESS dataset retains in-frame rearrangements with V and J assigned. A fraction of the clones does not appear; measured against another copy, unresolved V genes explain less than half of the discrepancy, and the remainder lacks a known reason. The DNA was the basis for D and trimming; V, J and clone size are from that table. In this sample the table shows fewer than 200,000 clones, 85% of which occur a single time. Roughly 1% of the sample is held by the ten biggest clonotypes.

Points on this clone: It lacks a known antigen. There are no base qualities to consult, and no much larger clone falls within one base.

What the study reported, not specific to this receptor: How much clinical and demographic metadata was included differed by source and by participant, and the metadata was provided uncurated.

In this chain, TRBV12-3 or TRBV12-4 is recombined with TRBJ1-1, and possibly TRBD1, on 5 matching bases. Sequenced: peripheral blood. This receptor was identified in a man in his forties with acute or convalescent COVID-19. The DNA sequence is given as TGTGCCAGCTCTAGGGGTAACACTGAAGCTTTCTTT. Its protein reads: CASSRGNTEAFF.